The 8 T cell receptor beta chains below come from one sample, sequenced in a study of human T cells and chemical hapten exposure. A single record per CDR3 protein comes from TCRdb applying MiXCR to the RACE reads. This sample carries some 400,000 distinct CDR3 sequences, roughly 4.8% of them seen once, and the ten largest clones take approximately 2.1%. Time point defined: patch test 1, 2 weeks after DPC sensitization. The sample's treatment: therapeutic diphenylcyclopropenone sensitization with weekly scalp DPC. The sample consisted of whole blood, taken in connection with sensitization to the hapten diphenylcyclopropenone (DPC). The receptor set was obtained from a woman in her fifties or sixties with alopecia areata. Some clones in this sample may be carry-over from other donors' samples.

CDR3 coding DNA: TGCAGTGCTAGAGATCTCAGCGGGAGCCCTCTATACGAGCAGTACTTC. Protein sequence: CSARDLSGSPLYEQYF. The V call is TRBV20-1, the J call TRBJ2-7, with 8 bases aligning to TRBD2. V gave up 0 bases and J gave up 4 bases; unmatched junction bases: 11. CDR3 length equals 16 residues. The germline gives CDR1 DFQATT, CDR2 SNEGSKA (reference sequence).

This clonotype occurred many times. The V and J genes are TRBV12-3 or TRBV12-4 and TRBJ2-7, with 10 bases that match TRBD2. After removal of 1 base from V and 2 bases from J, the junction contained 5 bases not matched to a gene. There are 16 residues in the CDR3. The CDR3 DNA is TGTGCCAGCAGTTTAGTACTAGCGGGGCCAGCCTACGAGCAGTACTTC. It is translated as CASSLVLAGPAYEQYF.

This clonotype showed up just a few times. The J gene is TRBJ2-3, the V gene TRBV6-5; no firm D call. The V end lost 9 bases, the J end lost 1 base, and 8 bases lay between the germline ends. Per the germline V gene, CDR1 is MNHEY and CDR2 is SVGAGI. CDR3 size: 12 residues. CDR3 in amino acids: CASQARTDTQYF. The CDR3 DNA is TGTGCCAGTCAGGCCCGCACAGATACGCAGTATTTT.

This clonotype appeared many times. This chain uses TRBV29-1 with TRBJ2-4; 7 positions agree with TRBD1. Trimming removed 1 base from V and 6 bases from J; junction bases left unmatched: 9. Germline assignment: CDR1 SQVTM and CDR2 ANQGSEA. The CDR3 sequence is 15 residues long. The CDR3 region is CSVEAVPGQRNIQYF. The CDR3 region has the DNA TGCAGCGTTGAAGCCGTACCGGGACAGAGAAACATTCAGTACTTC.

This chain uses TRBV11-1 with TRBJ2-1; D is perhaps TRBD1 (5 bases). V lost 1 base and J 3 bases, leaving 10 bases between the germline ends. Germline CDR1 and CDR2: SGHAT and FQDESV (reference sequence). CDR3 size: 15 residues. The CDR3, as DNA: TGTGCCAGCAGCTTAGGGCAGGGTCTCTACAATGAGCAGTTCTTC. Its protein is CASSLGQGLYNEQFF.

This clonotype was seen a handful of times. The chain has TRBV12-3 or TRBV12-4 and TRBJ2-6, with D possibly matching TRBD1 (6 bases). The CDR3 covers 19 residues. The V end was cut by 5 bases, the J end by 1 base, with 21 bases between. The CDR3 DNA is TGTGCCAGCAGTACAGGGCCGGGCCCCTCCTATTCTGGGGCCAACGTCCTGACTTTC. It encodes CASSTGPGPSYSGANVLTF.

This clonotype came up many times. The chain has TRBV29-1 and TRBJ1-1; 8 positions agree with TRBD1. This CDR3 has 13 amino acids. Trimming removed 4 bases from V and 1 base from J; junction bases left unmatched: 2. Germline V lookup: CDR1 SQVTM, CDR2 ANQGSEA. In DNA, the CDR3 is TGCAGCGTTGTAGGGACAGGGAACACTGAAGCTTTCTTT. Amino acids: CSVVGTGNTEAFF.

The rearrangement links TRBV2 to TRBJ1-4, with D maybe TRBD1 (6 bases). V shed 0 bases and J shed 3 bases, with 11 bases lying between them. The CDR3 has 16 amino acids. In germline, CDR1 is SNHLY, CDR2 FYNNEI. In nucleotides, the CDR3 is TGTGCCAGCAGTGAAGCGCTTGCAGGGGCTAATGAAAAACTGTTTTTT. Protein sequence: CASSEALAGANEKLFF.